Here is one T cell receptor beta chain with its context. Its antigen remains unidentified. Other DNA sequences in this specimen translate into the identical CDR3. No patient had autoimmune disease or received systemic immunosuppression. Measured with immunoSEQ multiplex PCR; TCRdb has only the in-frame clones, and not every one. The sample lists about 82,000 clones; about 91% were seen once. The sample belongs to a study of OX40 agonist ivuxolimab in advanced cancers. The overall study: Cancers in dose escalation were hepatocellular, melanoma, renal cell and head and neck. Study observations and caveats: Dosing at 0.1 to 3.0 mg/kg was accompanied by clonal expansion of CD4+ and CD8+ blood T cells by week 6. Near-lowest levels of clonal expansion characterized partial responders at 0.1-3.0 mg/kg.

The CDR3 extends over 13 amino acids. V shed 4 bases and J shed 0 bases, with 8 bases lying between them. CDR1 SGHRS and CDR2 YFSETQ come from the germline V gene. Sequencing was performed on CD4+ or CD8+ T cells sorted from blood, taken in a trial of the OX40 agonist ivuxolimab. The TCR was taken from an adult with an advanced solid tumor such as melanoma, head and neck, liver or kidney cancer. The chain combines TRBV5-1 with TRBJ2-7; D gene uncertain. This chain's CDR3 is CASSPPGSYEQYF. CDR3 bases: TGCGCCAGCAGCCCGCCGGGCTCCTACGAGCAGTACTTC.